The clone carrying this T cell receptor (beta chain) was seen only a few times. The germline gene is not matched at one end of the junction; a read error may be the cause. Attachment of unique molecular identifiers was made to individual cDNA molecules. Each CDR3 protein is one row after TCRdb ran MiXCR on the 5' RACE reads. The sample has roughly 46,000 distinct CDR3 sequences, 5.4% seen once. This sample was taken from a study of early T cells in non-severe SARS-CoV-2 infection. Study background: Sequenced material consisted of bulk RNA (from unsorted whole blood), and chains were unpaired.

Sample: whole blood, taken at baseline. The TCR was taken from an adult who was a healthcare worker with PCR-confirmed SARS-CoV-2 infection or an uninfected control (not recorded which).

The CDR3 protein is CASSIAGEPYTQYF. The CDR3 nucleotides read TGTGCCAGTAGCATAGCGGGAGAGCCTTATACGCAGTATTTT. The J gene is TRBJ2-3, the V gene TRBV19, with 9 bases aligning to TRBD2. The CDR3 spans 14 residues. CDR1 is LNHDA, CDR2 SQIVND, per germline (reference sequence). Full variable domain (outside the CDR3, taken from reference TRBV19 and TRBJ2-3): DGGITQSPKYLFRKEGQNVTLSCEQNLNHDAMYWYRQDPGQGLRLIYYSQIVNDFQKGDIAEGYSVSREKKESFPLTVTSAQKNPTAFYLCASSIAGEPYTQYFGPGTRLTVL.